This TCR beta chain originates from a study of control samples from healthy donors and cancer patients. TCRdb's table, derived via immunoSEQ multiplex PCR, lists solely in-frame clones and lacks some. The sample has fewer than 100,000 clones; around 80% are singletons. Germline V gives CDR1 SGHRS, CDR2 YFSETQ. CDR3 size: 13 residues. V dropped 6 bases and J dropped 7; count of bases not matched to a gene: 6. The clonotype originates from a woman in her sixties in good health. Sequenced: blood. This chain uses TRBV5-1 with TRBJ1-2; 10 bases map to TRBD1. The CDR3 reads CASTPGQGFGYTF. In DNA, the CDR3 is TGCGCCAGCACACCGGGACAGGGGTTTGGCTACACCTTC.